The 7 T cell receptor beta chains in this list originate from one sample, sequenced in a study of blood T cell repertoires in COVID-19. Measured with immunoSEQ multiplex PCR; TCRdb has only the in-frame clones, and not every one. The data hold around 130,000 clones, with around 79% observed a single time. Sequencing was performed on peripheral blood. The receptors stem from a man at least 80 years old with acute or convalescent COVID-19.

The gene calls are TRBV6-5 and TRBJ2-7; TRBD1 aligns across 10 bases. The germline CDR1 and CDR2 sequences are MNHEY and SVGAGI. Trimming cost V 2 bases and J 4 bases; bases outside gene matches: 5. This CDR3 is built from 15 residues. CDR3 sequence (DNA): TGTGCCAGCAGTTACGCCCGGGACAGGGGTTACGAGCAGTACTTC. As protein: CASSYARDRGYEQYF.

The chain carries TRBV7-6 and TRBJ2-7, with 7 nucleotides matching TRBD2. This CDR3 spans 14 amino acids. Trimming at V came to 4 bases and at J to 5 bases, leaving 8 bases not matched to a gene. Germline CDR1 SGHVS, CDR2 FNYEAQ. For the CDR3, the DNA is TGTGCCAGCAGCTCGGGGAGGGGAATGGACGAGCAGTACTTC. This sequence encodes CASSSGRGMDEQYF.

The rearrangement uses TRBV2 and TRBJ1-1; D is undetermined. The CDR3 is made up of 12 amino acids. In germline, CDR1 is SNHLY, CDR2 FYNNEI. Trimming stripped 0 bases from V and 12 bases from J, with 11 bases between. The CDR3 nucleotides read TGTGCCAGCAGTGAAGCATGGGCAGGTCCTTTCTTT. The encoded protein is CASSEAWAGPFF.

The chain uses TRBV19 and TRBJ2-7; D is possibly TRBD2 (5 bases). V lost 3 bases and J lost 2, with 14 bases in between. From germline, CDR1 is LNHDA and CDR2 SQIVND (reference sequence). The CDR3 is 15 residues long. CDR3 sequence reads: CASSIRGFPTYEQYF. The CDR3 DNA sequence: TGTGCCAGTAGTATTAGAGGGTTTCCGACCTACGAGCAGTACTTC.

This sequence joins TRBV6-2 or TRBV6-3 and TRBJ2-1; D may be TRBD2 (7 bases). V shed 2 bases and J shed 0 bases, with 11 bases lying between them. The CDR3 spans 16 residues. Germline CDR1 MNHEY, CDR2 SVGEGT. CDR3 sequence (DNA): TGTGCCAGCAGTTACCGGGGGGCCAGCTCCTACAATGAGCAGTTCTTC. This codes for CASSYRGASSYNEQFF.

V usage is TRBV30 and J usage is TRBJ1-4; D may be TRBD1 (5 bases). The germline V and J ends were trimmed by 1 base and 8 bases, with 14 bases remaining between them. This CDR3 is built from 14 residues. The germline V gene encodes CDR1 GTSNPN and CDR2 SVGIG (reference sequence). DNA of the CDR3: TGTGCCTGGAGTGGTGGGGCAGGGTCGGAAAAACTGTTTTTT. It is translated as CAWSGGAGSEKLFF.

CDR3 nucleotides: TGTGCCAGCAGAGGACTAGCGGGGCGAAACTCCTACGAGCAGTACTTC. Amino acid sequence: CASRGLAGRNSYEQYF. The rearrangement joins TRBV27 to TRBJ2-7; the match to TRBD2 covers 12 bases. J was trimmed by 0 bases and V by 6 bases; bases with no gene match: 6. This CDR3 contains 16 residues. The germline gives CDR1 MNHEY, CDR2 SMNVEV (reference sequence).